This is a list of T cell receptor beta chains from one sample in a study of blood T cells in healthy people across ages. MiXCR was run by TCRdb on the 5' RACE reads, yielding one entry per CDR3 protein. This table holds hundreds of thousands of distinct CDR3 sequences, under 45% found once. The sequencing input was blood. These receptors were collected from a man between 60 and 75 years old in good health. Each CDR3 is given with its conserved first and last residue. The D gene is left open where the match is weak. Clone size is not always given. Where it is, it says once, few, many or a class for expanded clones.

v_gene,len,abundance,j_gene,d_gene,CDR3aa,CDR3nt
TRBV7-9,14,NA,TRBJ2-5,NA,CASSLGGRRGEQYF,TGTGCCAGCAGCTTAGGGGGTCGGAGGGGGGAGCAGTACTTC
TRBV20-1,14,few,TRBJ2-5,NA,CSARDSGRQETQYF,TGCAGTGCTAGAGATTCTGGCAGGCAAGAGACCCAGTACTTC
TRBV7-2,14,NA,TRBJ2-3,NA,CASSPHTSTGTQYF,TGTGCCAGCAGCCCCCACACCTCTACAGGTACGCAGTATTTT
TRBV3-1,14,NA,TRBJ1-1,NA,CASSQQGINTEAFF,TGTGCCAGCAGCCAACAGGGGATTAACACTGAAGCTTTCTTT
TRBV7-6,15,NA,TRBJ2-5,TRBD1,CASSPGTGGVGTQYF,TGTGCCAGCAGTCCCGGGACAGGGGGCGTCGGGACCCAGTACTTC
TRBV6-2/TRBV6-3,17,NA,TRBJ2-7,TRBD2,CASSYRRLAGEWYEQYF,TGTGCCAGCAGTTACCGCCGACTAGCGGGGGAATGGTACGAGCAGTACTTC
TRBV2,15,NA,TRBJ2-5,NA,CASSAGAGVGNEQYF,TGTGCCAGCAGTGCGGGGGCGGGGGTCGGAAATGAGCAGTACTTC
TRBV6-6,17,NA,TRBJ2-6,TRBD1,CASSLTGIGSGANVLTF,TGTGCCAGCAGCCTGACAGGGATCGGGTCTGGGGCCAACGTCCTGACTTTC
TRBV7-9,17,NA,TRBJ2-5,TRBD2,CACSLHKLAAGGETQYF,TGTGCCTGCAGCTTGCACAAACTAGCGGCAGGAGGAGAGACCCAGTACTTC
TRBV20-1,17,NA,TRBJ2-6,TRBD2,CSASGLAGSSGANVLTF,TGCAGTGCTTCGGGACTAGCGGGGAGCTCTGGGGCCAACGTCCTGACTTTC
TRBV7-2,15,once,TRBJ2-7,NA,CASSRPGLPSHEQYF,TGTGCCAGCAGCCGACCTGGACTACCTTCCCACGAGCAGTACTTC
TRBV6-6,14,NA,TRBJ2-3,TRBD2,CASSSIVGGDTQYF,TGTGCCAGCAGCTCAATCGTGGGGGGGGATACGCAGTATTTT
TRBV6-1,16,many,TRBJ2-1,TRBD2,CASSDSAGGPFNEQFF,TGTGCCAGCAGTGACTCTGCGGGGGGGCCTTTTAATGAGCAGTTCTTC
TRBV7-2,14,NA,TRBJ1-6,TRBD1,CASSPSGGQGPLHF,TGTGCCAGCAGCCCATCGGGGGGACAGGGGCCCCTCCACTTT
TRBV5-1,15,NA,TRBJ1-6,TRBD1,CASSPGQGTGSPLHF,TGCGCCAGCAGCCCGGGACAGGGAACCGGATCACCCCTCCACTTT
TRBV11-2,14,NA,TRBJ2-1,NA,CACMRAGTETAQFF,TGTGCCTGCATGCGGGCCGGGACGGAGACTGCGCAGTTCTTC